This passage covers 16 T cell receptor beta chains from one sample sequenced in a study of blood T cell repertoires in COVID-19. Profiled with immunoSEQ multiplex PCR; TCRdb holds only in-frame clones, not every one. Found here are 140,000 or so clones, more than 70% of them singletons; the top ten hold roughly 4.7%. Specimen: peripheral blood. The receptors shown here come from a woman aged 45-65 years with acute or convalescent COVID-19.

V usage is TRBV4-2 and J usage is TRBJ1-2, with D maybe TRBD1 (6 bases). The CDR3 totals 14 residues. Per germline, CDR1 LGHNA and CDR2 YNFKEQ. The V end lost 0 bases, the J end lost 4 bases, and 9 bases lay between the germline ends. The CDR3 DNA reads as TGTGCCAGCAGCCAAGACCGGACAGCCTATGGCTACACCTTC. This sequence encodes CASSQDRTAYGYTF.

This chain links TRBV27 with TRBJ1-6, with D perhaps matching TRBD1 (5 bases). This CDR3 is built from 18 residues. CDR1 MNHEY and CDR2 SMNVEV come from the germline V gene (reference sequence). V lost 5 bases and J lost 7, with 24 bases in between. The CDR3 loop is CASSRLRDRKGGNSPLHF. CDR3 coding DNA: TGTGCCAGCAGTCGGCTCCGGGACCGAAAGGGAGGAAATTCACCCCTCCACTTT.

There are a few counts of this clone. In DNA, the CDR3 is TGTGCCAGCAGTTCCCTCGACTTTGGTGTATCACCCCTCCACTTT. Translated: CASSSLDFGVSPLHF. V gene TRBV28 combines with J gene TRBJ1-6; D is unresolved. Trimming took off 4 bases at V and 10 bases at J, with 17 bases between the two ends. The CDR3 consists of 15 residues. Germline V lookup: CDR1 MDHEN, CDR2 SYDVKM.

This clone appeared a single time. The chain employs TRBV6-6 and TRBJ1-5; maybe TRBD1 (6 bases). CDR3 length: 15 amino acids. V lost 2 bases, J lost 7 bases, and 15 bases lay in between. CDR1 MNHNY and CDR2 SVGAGI come from the germline V gene (reference sequence). The CDR3 sequence is CASSYPGTDRQPQHF. As DNA, the CDR3 is TGTGCCAGCAGTTACCCCGGGACCGACAGGCAGCCCCAGCATTTT.

The chain is built from TRBV4-3 and TRBJ2-1, with TRBD1 as a possible D gene (6 bases). The CDR3 totals 15 residues. The germline V gene has CDR1 LGHNA and CDR2 YSLEER. Trimming took 1 base from V and 3 from J, leaving 10 bases between them. Here the CDR3 reads CASSQARGHYNEQFF. CDR3 nucleotide sequence: TGCGCCAGCAGCCAAGCCAGGGGCCACTACAATGAGCAGTTCTTC.

The chain recombines TRBV29-1 with TRBJ1-1; TRBD1 might be the D (6 bases). The germline V gene encodes CDR1 SQVTM and CDR2 ANQGSEA. The CDR3 is 13 amino acids. The V end was cut by 3 bases, the J end by 5 bases, with 13 bases between. The CDR3 nucleotides are TGCAGCGTTGATAAAGGGGGACGGACTGAAGCTTTCTTT. It specifies CSVDKGGRTEAFF.

The V and J genes are TRBV3-1 (or the pseudogene TRBV3-2) and TRBJ1-4; possibly TRBD1 for D (5 bases). The germline gives CDR1 LGHDT, CDR2 YNNKEL (reference sequence). This CDR3 has 14 residues. The V end was cut by 4 bases, the J end by 1 base, with 7 bases between. In DNA form, the CDR3 reads TGTGCCAGCAGCCGTGGACAAACTAATGAAAAACTGTTTTTT. It codes for CASSRGQTNEKLFF.

The J gene is TRBJ1-2, the V gene TRBV6-1, with 8 bases aligning to TRBD1. CDR1 is MNHNS, CDR2 SASEGT, per germline. The CDR3 contains 15 residues. Unmatched junction bases numbered 8, after V lost 3 bases and J lost 5 bases. The CDR3 nucleotides read TGTGCCAGCAGTGAGGGAGGACAGGGCAGGTATGGCTACACCTTC. This gives the protein CASSEGGQGRYGYTF.

The V gene is TRBV5-6, the J gene TRBJ1-2; TRBD1 agrees at 8 bases. V dropped 4 bases and J dropped 8; count of bases not matched to a gene: 10. CDR1 is SGHDT, CDR2 YYEEEE, per germline. CDR3 length equals 14 residues. CDR3 sequence: CASSRAQGARGYTF. The CDR3 DNA sequence: TGTGCCAGCAGCCGAGCCCAGGGGGCACGGGGCTACACCTTC.

V and J are TRBV12-3 or TRBV12-4 and TRBJ2-5; 7 nucleotides agree with TRBD2. The CDR3 length is 13 residues. V gave up 8 bases and J gave up 3 bases; unmatched junction bases: 6. CDR3 in DNA: TGTGCCAGCGGGGGGGTGCGCGAAGAGACCCAGTACTTC. It is translated as CASGGVREETQYF.

The chain employs TRBV18 and TRBJ2-7; 8 positions agree with TRBD2. This CDR3 has 15 amino acids. V was pared by 0 bases and J by 8 bases, with 9 bases of the junction left unmatched. Looked up from germline, CDR1 is KGHSH and CDR2 is LQKENI. The CDR3 loop reads CASSPPGLDGLKQYF. CDR3 DNA: TGTGCCAGCTCACCACCGGGACTAGATGGCCTTAAGCAGTACTTC.

This clone was observed a handful of times. The V and J genes are TRBV5-1 and TRBJ2-1; 7 nucleotides agree with TRBD1. Germline lookup yields CDR1 SGHRS and CDR2 YFSETQ. The ends lost 1 base at V and 5 bases at J; junction bases unmatched: 6. CDR3 size: 15 residues. The CDR3 protein is CASSLWQGENNEQFF. CDR3 nucleotide sequence: TGCGCCAGCAGCTTGTGGCAGGGGGAAAACAATGAGCAGTTCTTC.

This clone has only a few counts. The chain uses TRBV7-3 and TRBJ1-1, with D maybe TRBD1 (5 bases). This CDR3 contains 13 residues. Germline V gene sequence: CDR1 SGHTA, CDR2 FQGTGA. V lost 6 bases to trimming and J lost 1 base, with 9 bases between them. The CDR3 nucleotides read TGTGCCAGCAGACAGGTCAGGAACACTGAAGCTTTCTTT. Amino acids: CASRQVRNTEAFF.

This chain links TRBV5-1 with TRBJ2-3; TRBD2 is a possible D gene (5 bases). The CDR3 is 16 amino acids. Trimming left V 0 bases short and J 5 bases short, with 16 bases between. CDR1 SGHRS and CDR2 YFSETQ come from the germline V gene. This chain's CDR3 is CASSLAGQRPRDTQYF. The CDR3 DNA is TGCGCCAGCAGCTTGGCCGGTCAGCGGCCACGAGATACGCAGTATTTT.

The chain recombines TRBV5-4 with TRBJ1-2; tentatively, D is TRBD1 (6 bases). V was clipped by 0 bases and J by 8 bases, with 8 bases between them. The CDR3 has 12 residues. The germline V gene has CDR1 SGHNT and CDR2 YYREEE (reference sequence). In nucleotides, the CDR3 is TGTGCCAGCAGCTTGGAGACAGGAGGCTACACCTTC. Translated, it gives CASSLETGGYTF.

The chain couples TRBV7-3 to TRBJ1-1, with no clear D. There are 14 residues in the CDR3. Trimming removed 1 base at V and 5 bases at J, with 11 bases between. In germline, CDR1 is SGHTA, CDR2 FQGTGA. The CDR3 DNA reads TGTGCCAGCAGCTTAAATCCGGGATCAACTGAAGCTTTCTTT. It translates to CASSLNPGSTEAFF.